This TCR beta chain was identified during a study of cytomegalovirus exposure and HLA in healthy donors. The PCR ran on 60 Vbeta and 13 Jbeta primers. Sequencing used immunoSEQ multiplex PCR; TCRdb keeps in-frame clones, though not all of them. The repertoire holds roughly 200,000 clones, with approximately 85% as singletons. General study results and limits: In an earlier analysis, in some 600 donors, most V segments appeared productive either ~90% or ~30% of the time.

A word on this clone: Its specificity is not known.

The receptor's source is a woman aged 45-59 years in good health and CMV-seronegative. The sample was PBMCs.

CDR3 sequence reads: CASQLRTGDSNQPQHF. The CDR3 DNA sequence: TGTGCCAGCCAACTTCGGACAGGGGATAGCAATCAGCCCCAGCATTTT. This chain connects TRBV2 to TRBJ1-5, with 9 positions matching TRBD1. The CDR3 covers 16 residues. Per the germline V gene, CDR1 is SNHLY and CDR2 is FYNNEI. Trimming took 8 bases from V and 0 from J; bases not matched to a gene: 8.